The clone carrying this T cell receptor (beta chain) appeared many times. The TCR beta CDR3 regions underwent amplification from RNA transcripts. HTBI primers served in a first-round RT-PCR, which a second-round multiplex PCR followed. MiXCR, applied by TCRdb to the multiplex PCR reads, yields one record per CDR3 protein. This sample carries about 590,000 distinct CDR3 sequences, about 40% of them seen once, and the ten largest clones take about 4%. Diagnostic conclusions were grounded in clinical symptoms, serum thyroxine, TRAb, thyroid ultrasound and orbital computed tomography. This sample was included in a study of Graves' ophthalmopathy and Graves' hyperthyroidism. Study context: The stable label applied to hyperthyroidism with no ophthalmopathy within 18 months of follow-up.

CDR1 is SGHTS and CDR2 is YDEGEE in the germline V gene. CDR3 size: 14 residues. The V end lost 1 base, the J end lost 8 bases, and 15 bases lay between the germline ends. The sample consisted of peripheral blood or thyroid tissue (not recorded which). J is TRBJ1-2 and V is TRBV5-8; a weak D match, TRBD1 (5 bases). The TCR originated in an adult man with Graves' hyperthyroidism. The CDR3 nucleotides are TGTGCCAGCAGCTTGCCGCAACCAGGGCAAGGCTACACCTTC. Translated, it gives CASSLPQPGQGYTF.